The 27 T cell receptor beta chains reported below all come from one sample, sequenced in a study of beta chain features in type 1 diabetes. Expressed TCRB transcripts got sequenced, as all isolated RNA was reverse transcribed. Measured with immunoSEQ multiplex PCR; TCRdb has only the in-frame clones, and not every one. The sample records roughly 240,000 clones, roughly two thirds being singletons. What was sequenced was naive CD4+ T cells from blood. Source of these receptors: a man aged 25-45 years in good health.

Details on this clone: Distinct nucleotide sequences in the sample also encode this CDR3. The chain carries TRBV29-1 and TRBJ2-3; 9 positions match TRBD2. Germline CDR1 SQVTM, CDR2 ANQGSEA. The CDR3 totals 13 residues. With V trimmed by 6 bases and J by 2 bases, 3 bases remained unmatched. The CDR3 is CSVGGRATDTQYF. The CDR3 nucleotides are TGCAGCGTCGGCGGGAGGGCCACAGATACGCAGTATTTT.

The chain is built from TRBV28 and TRBJ1-1; tentatively, D is TRBD1 (5 bases). This CDR3 comprises 15 residues. V shed 6 bases and J shed 0 bases, with 14 bases lying between them. Germline V CDR1 and CDR2: MDHEN, SYDVKM. The CDR3 loop is CASSLSGGVNTEAFF. CDR3 bases: TGTGCCAGCAGCCTCAGCGGGGGTGTGAACACTGAAGCTTTCTTT.

The chain joins TRBV25-1 to TRBJ1-1, with no clear D. The V end was cut by 1 base, the J end by 0 bases, with 3 bases between. The CDR3 has 13 amino acids. Looked up from germline, CDR1 is MGHDK and CDR2 is SYGVNS. The CDR3 DNA is TGTGCCAGCAGTGAATCAGTGAACACTGAAGCTTTCTTT. Protein product: CASSESVNTEAFF.

This clone appeared a few times. The gene calls are TRBV23-1 and TRBJ2-5; D uncertain. TRBV23-1 counts as an open reading frame of uncertain function. Trimming stripped 0 bases from V and 2 bases from J, with 13 bases between. CDR3 length: 16 amino acids. CDR3 sequence: CASSQSPAGGQETQYF. The CDR3, as DNA: TGCGCCAGCAGTCAATCTCCGGCCGGCGGACAAGAGACCCAGTACTTC.

The CDR3 spells CATRHRDGVAQYF. CDR3 in DNA: TGTGCCACCAGACATCGGGATGGAGTGGCCCAGTACTTC. The V and J genes are TRBV10-3 and TRBJ2-5, with TRBD2 as a possible D gene (5 bases). The CDR3 is 13 residues long. Germline loops: CDR1 ENHRY, CDR2 SYGVKD. The V end lost 10 bases, the J end lost 9 bases, and 21 bases lay between the germline ends.

This clone was counted a few times. V is TRBV25-1 and J is TRBJ2-5; TRBD1 matches 12 bases. The CDR3 runs 14 residues. V lost 6 bases and J lost 4; bases outside the gene matches: 3. In germline, CDR1 is MGHDK, CDR2 SYGVNS. The CDR3 DNA follows: TGTGCCAGCAGCGGGACAGGGGGCGGAGAGACCCAGTACTTC. It codes for CASSGTGGGETQYF.

This clone has just one count. V usage is TRBV2 and J usage is TRBJ2-3; D is undetermined. With 6 bases removed from V and 1 base from J, the gap between germline ends came to 8 bases. The germline CDR1 and CDR2 sequences are SNHLY and FYNNEI. The CDR3 is made up of 13 amino acids. Here the CDR3 DNA reads TGTGCCAGCAGCGCGGACCGCACAGATACGCAGTATTTT. The encoded protein is CASSADRTDTQYF.

The V call is TRBV11-2, the J call TRBJ2-3; possible D gene TRBD2, 5 bases. Trimming cost V 5 bases and J 3 bases, with 12 bases left between them. CDR1 SGHAT and CDR2 FQNNGV come from the germline V gene. The CDR3 is made up of 14 amino acids. CDR3 sequence: CASSASYGTDTQYF. The CDR3 coding sequence is TGTGCCAGCAGCGCTAGCTATGGGACAGATACGCAGTATTTT.

Details on this clone: Within the sample, other DNA sequences also encode this same CDR3. The V and J genes are TRBV29-1 and TRBJ2-1; D unresolved. The CDR3 extends over 10 amino acids. The V end lost 4 bases, the J end lost 6 bases, and 4 bases lay between the germline ends. Germline CDR1 reads SQVTM; CDR2 reads ANQGSEA. Here the CDR3 reads CSVGSNEQFF. CDR3 sequence (DNA): TGCAGCGTTGGTTCCAATGAGCAGTTCTTC.

V gene TRBV29-1 combines with J gene TRBJ2-7, with TRBD1 identical over 7 bases. V gave up 7 bases and J gave up 4 bases; unmatched junction bases: 7. Germline assignment: CDR1 SQVTM and CDR2 ANQGSEA. This CDR3 spans 12 amino acids. The CDR3 region is CSGRQGGYEQYF. The CDR3, as DNA: TGCAGCGGCCGACAGGGCGGGTACGAGCAGTACTTC.

The chain combines TRBV9 with TRBJ2-5; 9 positions agree with TRBD2. The germline gives CDR1 SGDLS, CDR2 YYNGEE. The J segment lost 5 bases and the V segment lost 5 bases, leaving 4 bases of the junction unmatched. This CDR3 is 13 amino acids long. The CDR3 sequence: CASSRGGAETQYF. The CDR3 DNA sequence: TGTGCCAGCAGTCGCGGGGGGGCGGAGACCCAGTACTTC. The variable domain in full, completed from reference TRBV9 and TRBJ2-5, reads DSGVTQTPKHLITATGQRVTLRCSPRSGDLSVYWYQQSLDQGLQFLIQYYNGEERAKGNILERFSAQQFPDLHSELNLSSLELGDSALYFCASSRGGAETQYFGPGTRLLVL.

V and J are TRBV6-5 and TRBJ2-3; 10 positions agree with TRBD1. Trimming cost V 10 bases and J 6 bases; bases outside gene matches: 7. This CDR3 has 13 residues. Germline V lookup: CDR1 MNHEY, CDR2 SVGAGI. CDR3 DNA: TGTGCCACTTGGGACAGGGGCGGGGATACGCAGTATTTT. This sequence encodes CATWDRGGDTQYF.

The J gene is TRBJ1-2, the V gene TRBV27; tentative D call: TRBD1 (5 bases). V was clipped by 3 bases and J by 2 bases, with 22 bases between them. The CDR3 has 18 amino acids. The V gene's germline CDR1 is MNHEY and CDR2 SMNVEV (reference sequence). CDR3 in amino acids: CASSFRFGGQGNNYGYTF. CDR3 DNA: TGTGCCAGCAGTTTTAGGTTCGGTGGGCAGGGTAACAACTATGGCTACACCTTC.

The chain uses TRBV29-1 and TRBJ2-3, with unresolved D. Trimming cost V 4 bases and J 2 bases, with 13 bases left between them. The CDR3 has 14 residues. From germline, CDR1 is SQVTM and CDR2 ANQGSEA. DNA of the CDR3: TGCAGCGTTGCCAGTAGGGCTATCACAGATACGCAGTATTTT. This encodes CSVASRAITDTQYF.

This clone was seen a few times. The chain carries TRBV30 and TRBJ2-3, with TRBD2 matching over 9 bases. The CDR3 totals 15 residues. Unmatched junction bases numbered 2, after V lost 0 bases and J lost 1 base. CDR1 and CDR2 from the germline V gene are GTSNPN and SVGIG (reference sequence). In DNA, the CDR3 is TGTGCCTGGAGTGTAGCTAGCGGGGGCACAGATACGCAGTATTTT. The encoded protein is CAWSVASGGTDTQYF. Supplemented by reference TRBV30 and TRBJ2-3, the full variable domain reads SQTIHQWPATLVQPVGSPLSLECTVEGTSNPNLYWYRQAAGRGLQLLFYSVGIGQISSEVPQNLSASRPQDRQFILSSKKLLLSDSGFYLCAWSVASGGTDTQYFGPGTRLTVL.

This clone showed up just a few times. The V gene is TRBV10-3, the J gene TRBJ2-5; 9 nucleotides align to TRBD2. Trimming at V came to 2 bases and at J to 2 bases, leaving 9 bases not matched to a gene. CDR1 and CDR2 (germline): ENHRY, SYGVKD. This CDR3 spans 17 amino acids. The CDR3 DNA sequence: TGTGCCATCAGTGAGCTTTCTGGACTAGCGAAACAAGAGACCCAGTACTTC. As protein: CAISELSGLAKQETQYF.

The chain has TRBV30 and TRBJ2-3; TRBD2 matches at 7 bases. The CDR3 contains 14 residues. Germline loops: CDR1 GTSNPN, CDR2 SVGIG (reference sequence). Losses at the gene ends were 3 bases for V and 1 base for J; bases not matched to a gene: 4. The CDR3, as DNA: TGTGCCTGGAGCCCTGGACTAGGCACAGATACGCAGTATTTT. Its protein product is CAWSPGLGTDTQYF.

The V call is TRBV7-2, the J call TRBJ2-1; 9 bases align to TRBD2. Germline trimming cut 0 bases from V and 4 bases from J; bases unmatched to any gene: 4. The CDR3 is 16 residues long. Germline V gives CDR1 SGHTA, CDR2 FQGNSA. The CDR3 spells CASSLAASGNYNEQFF. As DNA, the CDR3 is TGTGCCAGCAGCTTAGCCGCTAGCGGGAATTACAATGAGCAGTTCTTC.

The chain combines TRBV9 with TRBJ2-1; possible D gene TRBD1, 5 bases. V was pared by 4 bases and J by 9 bases, with 14 bases between. Germline CDR1 is SGDLS and CDR2 is YYNGEE. This CDR3 has 13 residues. The CDR3 DNA reads as TGTGCCAGCAGCCCAGGCAGGGTCGGTGAGCAGTTCTTC. This gives the protein CASSPGRVGEQFF.

This clone has a handful of counts. The chain recombines TRBV13 with TRBJ2-5; 7 bases agree with TRBD1. V was pared by 5 bases and J by 4 bases, with 4 bases of the junction left unmatched. Germline CDR1 and CDR2: PRHDT and FYEKMQ (reference sequence). CDR3 length: 13 amino acids. The CDR3 reads CASSPGGIETQYF. As DNA, the CDR3 is TGTGCCAGCAGCCCAGGGGGTATAGAGACCCAGTACTTC.

This clone was observed a handful of times. The chain uses TRBV15 and TRBJ2-7; 10 bases fit TRBD1. This CDR3 is built from 14 residues. V shed 1 base, J shed 5 bases, and the junction held 2 bases outside the gene matches. CDR1 LNHNV and CDR2 YYDKDF come from the germline V gene (reference sequence). CDR3 sequence (DNA): TGTGCCACCAGCAGAGGCGGGACAGGGGACGAGCAGTACTTC. This translates into CATSRGGTGDEQYF.

The V call is TRBV25-1, the J call TRBJ1-2, with D uncertain. Germline assignment: CDR1 MGHDK and CDR2 SYGVNS. The CDR3 has 12 amino acids. Trimming cost V 6 bases and J 3 bases, with 8 bases left between them. This CDR3 reads CASRRIYYGYTF. For the CDR3, the DNA is TGTGCCAGCAGGAGAATTTACTATGGCTACACCTTC.

As for this clone: Distinct nucleotide sequences in the sample also encode this CDR3. The chain employs TRBV28 and TRBJ2-7; D uncertain. The CDR3 length is 12 residues. V was cut by 3 bases and J by 3 bases, with 6 bases left in between. Germline-derived CDR1 and CDR2 are MDHEN and SYDVKM. Here the CDR3 DNA reads TGTGCCAGCAGTTTGAGTGGCTACGAGCAGTACTTC. This gives the protein CASSLSGYEQYF.

This clone has only a few counts. This rearrangement joins TRBV30 to TRBJ2-1; no clear D gene. Germline CDR1 and CDR2: GTSNPN and SVGIG (reference sequence). Trimming left V 1 base short and J 9 bases short, with 4 bases between. The CDR3 covers 10 residues. CDR3 in amino acids: CAWSGGEQFF. DNA of the CDR3: TGTGCCTGGAGTGGGGGTGAGCAGTTCTTC. The whole variable domain, filled in from reference TRBV30 and TRBJ2-1, reads SQTIHQWPATLVQPVGSPLSLECTVEGTSNPNLYWYRQAAGRGLQLLFYSVGIGQISSEVPQNLSASRPQDRQFILSSKKLLLSDSGFYLCAWSGGEQFFGPGTRLTVL.

The table lists this clone with a few counts. At the DNA level, this CDR3 is encoded by other sequences in the same sample as well. This chain joins TRBV13 and TRBJ2-5; unclear D gene. From germline, CDR1 is PRHDT and CDR2 FYEKMQ (reference sequence). The CDR3 runs to 14 residues. Trimming shortened V by 0 bases and J by 1 base, and 6 bases separated the two germline ends. CDR3 nucleotides: TGTGCCAGCAGCTTAGGCCGTCTCCAAGAGACCCAGTACTTC. It translates to CASSLGRLQETQYF.

The V gene is TRBV30, the J gene TRBJ1-6; a possible D gene is TRBD1 (5 bases). The CDR3 runs to 13 residues. The germline V gene encodes CDR1 GTSNPN and CDR2 SVGIG (reference sequence). Trimming removed 1 base at V and 8 bases at J, with 9 bases between. The CDR3 is CAWSAGGDSPLHF. The CDR3 region has the DNA TGTGCCTGGAGTGCTGGAGGGGATTCACCCCTCCACTTT.

V is TRBV4-3 and J is TRBJ1-3, with D uncertain. The germline V gene encodes CDR1 LGHNA and CDR2 YSLEER. The CDR3 consists of 14 residues. V gave up 1 base and J gave up 1 base, with 5 bases separating them. CDR3 residues: CASSQAVSGNTIYF. The CDR3 bases are TGCGCCAGCAGCCAAGCGGTATCTGGAAACACCATATATTTT.